This TCR beta chain came from a study of blood T cell repertoires in COVID-19. About the research overall: T cells, B-cell-depleted T cells, or PBMCs supplied cDNA or gDNA.

In the authors' workflow: Counts of nucleated cells, estimated from reference gene primer amplification, were obtained. Data came from immunoSEQ multiplex PCR; TCRdb stores just in-frame clones and leaves some out. The V and J calls and clone size are taken from that table; D and trimming were inferred from the DNA. Found here are some 400,000 clones, approximately 89% of them singletons; the top ten hold about 1.7%. Germline V CDR1 and CDR2: GTSNPN, SVGIG (reference sequence). The CDR3 runs 13 residues. V lost 0 bases and J lost 6, with 8 bases in between. Researchers sorted participants into cohorts using their self-reported clinical history. Recovery meant two consecutive negative NP/OP PCR tests, professional clearance, or resolved symptoms.

This sequence joins TRBV30 and TRBJ2-2, with D uncertain. This TCR was sampled from a woman aged 30 to 39 who had recovered from COVID-19. Material for sequencing was PBMCs or T cells enriched from blood (not recorded which). The CDR3 region is CAWSVRVAGELFF. The CDR3 DNA reads as TGTGCCTGGAGTGTACGGGTGGCCGGGGAGCTGTTTTTT.